Sequencing of this T cell receptor beta chain was carried out in a study of cytomegalovirus exposure and HLA in healthy donors. Study-wide background: A prior analysis found more than 90 million unique TCR beta sequences from approximately 190 million T cells.

Donors were nominally healthy when sampled, though unrecorded immune exposures were likely. This clone was observed once. The CDR3 runs 15 residues. V shed 7 bases, J shed 7 bases, and the junction held 11 bases outside the gene matches. Germline assignment: CDR1 LNHDA and CDR2 SQIVND (reference sequence). PCR used 60 Vbeta primers and 13 Jbeta primers. Repertoires were generated with immunoSEQ multiplex PCR, while TCRdb's copy carries only in-frame clones and drops some. The sample yields about 210,000 clones, around 79% seen once. The sequence was obtained from a male donor in good health and CMV-seropositive. Sequencing input: PBMCs. The chain uses TRBV19 and TRBJ1-2; 11 positions match TRBD1. This CDR3 is CASKGTGGLALGYTF. The CDR3 DNA reads TGTGCCAGTAAGGGGACAGGGGGATTAGCGCTTGGCTACACCTTC.